These T cell receptor beta chains were read from a single sample in a study of Ad26.COV2.S vaccination and SARS-CoV-2 variants. The assay was immunoSEQ multiplex PCR, and TCRdb's table has in-frame clones only and misses some. The table lists 440,000 or so clones, 90% of them singletons. Sequenced material: peripheral blood, taken in a trial of Ad26.COV2.S vaccine versus placebo. Receptor source: a person between 18 and 65 years old who received the Ad26.COV2.S COVID-19 vaccine or a placebo. The CDR3 runs from the conserved cysteine through the conserved F or W. D genes are given only for firm matches. Only some rows state a clone size, as once, few, many or a class for expanded clones.

j_call,clone_size,v_call,d_call,cdr3_aa,cdr3_nt
TRBJ2-1,few,TRBV19,NA,CASSLWERNNEQFF,TGTGCCAGTAGTTTATGGGAGAGGAACAATGAGCAGTTCTTC
TRBJ2-2,NA,TRBV30,NA,CAWNANTGELFF,TGTGCCTGGAACGCTAACACCGGGGAGCTGTTTTTT
TRBJ2-3,once,TRBV15,NA,CATSRERQADTQYF,TGTGCCACCAGCAGAGAACGACAGGCAGATACGCAGTATTTT
TRBJ2-4,NA,TRBV21-1,NA,CASSKGGGEPKNIQYF,TGTGCCAGCAGCAAAGGAGGGGGAGAACCCAAAAACATTCAGTACTTC
TRBJ2-7,NA,TRBV15,TRBD2,CATSRDLEREFPYEQYF,TGTGCCACCAGCAGAGATCTCGAGCGGGAGTTCCCCTACGAGCAGTACTTC
TRBJ1-5,NA,TRBV27,TRBD1,CASTRDSYSNQPQHF,TGTGCCAGCACCAGGGACAGCTATAGCAATCAGCCCCAGCATTTT
TRBJ2-5,NA,TRBV7-3,NA,CASSLSGNQETQYF,TGTGCCAGCAGCTTAAGTGGGAACCAAGAGACCCAGTACTTC
TRBJ2-5,NA,TRBV5-4,TRBD2,CASSPRLAGGQETQYF,TGTGCCAGCAGCCCGAGACTAGCGGGAGGCCAAGAGACCCAGTACTTC
TRBJ2-5,NA,TRBV7-9,NA,CASSPRLVLVGETQYF,TGTGCCAGCAGCCCGAGACTAGTTTTGGTTGGAGAGACCCAGTACTTC
TRBJ2-7,NA,TRBV3-1/TRBV3-2,NA,CASSLLLPGLNYEQYF,TGTGCCAGCAGCCTCCTCCTTCCGGGACTCAACTACGAGCAGTACTTC
TRBJ2-5,NA,TRBV7-8,TRBD2,CASSLPTSGSETQYF,TGTGCCAGCAGCTTACCAACTAGCGGGAGTGAGACCCAGTACTTC
TRBJ2-6,NA,TRBV6-6,NA,CASSRRTGVLSGANVLTF,TGTGCCAGCAGTCGACGGACCGGGGTACTGTCTGGGGCCAACGTCCTGACTTTC
TRBJ2-7,NA,TRBV5-4,TRBD2,CASSLGLASYEQYF,TGTGCCAGCAGCTTGGGACTAGCCTCATACGAGCAGTACTTC
TRBJ1-5,NA,TRBV5-6,NA,CASSLGGAIQPQHF,TGTGCCAGCAGCTTGGGAGGGGCCATTCAGCCCCAGCATTTT
TRBJ2-2,NA,TRBV11-2,NA,CASTKGVAGELFF,TGTGCCAGCACCAAGGGGGTAGCCGGGGAGCTGTTTTTT
TRBJ2-1,NA,TRBV28,NA,CASSLAGYYNEQFF,TGTGCCAGCAGTTTAGCGGGATACTACAATGAGCAGTTCTTC
TRBJ2-7,once,TRBV5-1,NA,CASSLEAALYEQYF,TGCGCCAGCAGCTTGGAGGCGGCCCTCTACGAGCAGTACTTC
TRBJ2-2,NA,TRBV5-1,NA,CASSWDGAGELFF,TGCGCCAGCAGCTGGGACGGGGCGGGGGAGCTGTTTTTT
TRBJ1-1,once,TRBV11-2,NA,CASSLSPPRGGTDTEAFF,TGTGCCAGCAGCTTATCTCCCCCGCGTGGAGGGACGGACACTGAAGCTTTCTTT
TRBJ2-1,once,TRBV13,NA,CASSLNPGNPGNEQFF,TGTGCCAGCAGCTTAAATCCGGGAAACCCAGGGAATGAGCAGTTCTTC
TRBJ2-7,NA,TRBV27,NA,CASSFSPISSGTSIYEQYF,TGTGCCAGCAGTTTTTCACCGATTAGCTCGGGGACAAGTATTTACGAGCAGTACTTC
TRBJ2-7,NA,TRBV6-1,TRBD1,CASSEAGRTGVTYEQYF,TGTGCCAGCAGTGAAGCGGGCAGGACAGGCGTAACCTACGAGCAGTACTTC
TRBJ2-3,NA,TRBV14,TRBD1,CASSGQGGTDTQYF,TGTGCCAGCAGCGGACAGGGCGGCACAGATACGCAGTATTTT